Below are 10 T cell receptor beta chains sequenced from a single sample in a study of T cells in localized non-small cell lung cancer. Produced via immunoSEQ multiplex PCR; TCRdb's table is partial and in-frame only. The table has almost 40,000 clones, about nine tenths seen once. The sequencing here drew on peripheral blood mononuclear cells, taken before any cancer treatment. These TCRs come from an older male donor with stage II lung adenocarcinoma.

This rearrangement joins TRBV5-1 to TRBJ2-5; D possibly corresponds to TRBD2 (5 bases). This CDR3 is 14 amino acids long. From germline, CDR1 is SGHRS and CDR2 YFSETQ. With 0 bases removed from V and 1 base from J, the gap between germline ends came to 7 bases. In DNA form, the CDR3 reads TGCGCCAGCAGCTTGGGTGGGAGCCAAGAGACCCAGTACTTC. Protein product: CASSLGGSQETQYF.

The sample holds one count of this clone. The rearrangement uses TRBV2 and TRBJ1-1; unclear D gene. V gave up 5 bases and J gave up 5 bases, with 9 bases separating them. Looked up from germline, CDR1 is SNHLY and CDR2 is FYNNEI. This CDR3 spans 12 amino acids. CDR3 coding DNA: TGTGCCAGCAGTTTTGGAGGGACTGAAGCTTTCTTT. Its translation: CASSFGGTEAFF. The variable domain in full, with the rest retrieved from reference TRBV2 and TRBJ1-1, is EPEVTQTPSHQVTQMGQEVILRCVPISNHLYFYWYRQILGQKVEFLVSFYNNEISEKSEIFDDQFSVERPDGSNFTLKIRSTKLEDSAMYFCASSFGGTEAFFGQGTRLTVV.

This clone was observed once. This chain uses TRBV10-3 with TRBJ1-2; no clear D. Between the trimmed V and J ends, which lost 7 bases and 6 bases, there was a span of 15 bases. Germline V gene sequence: CDR1 ENHRY, CDR2 SYGVKD. This CDR3 is built from 13 residues. The DNA for the CDR3 is TGTGCCATCAAATTGAGGACGCCCGATGGCTACACCTTC. Translated, it gives CAIKLRTPDGYTF.

A single count supports this clone. The CDR3 DNA is TGTGCCAGCAGTGGAGGAGCAGGGGTTAATGAAAAACTGTTTTTT. Translation: CASSGGAGVNEKLFF. The rearrangement uses TRBV6-1 and TRBJ1-4, with D maybe TRBD1 (6 bases). V was pared by 4 bases and J by 4 bases, with 13 bases between. The CDR3 consists of 15 residues. Germline CDR1 is MNHNS and CDR2 is SASEGT.

This clone has more than one count but fewer than ten. The chain carries TRBV27 and TRBJ1-1, with a weak D call TRBD1 (5 bases). Germline values: CDR1 MNHEY, CDR2 SMNVEV (reference sequence). The CDR3 runs 13 residues. The germline V and J ends were trimmed by 6 bases and 4 bases, with 12 bases remaining between them. DNA for the CDR3: TGTGCCAGCAGCCCCAGGGAATTCACTGAAGCTTTCTTT. The encoded protein is CASSPREFTEAFF.

The rearrangement links TRBV4-3 to TRBJ1-4; TRBD1 matches 8 bases. CDR3 length equals 15 residues. Germline assignment: CDR1 LGHNA and CDR2 YSLEER. Trimming removed 0 bases from V and 6 bases from J; junction bases left unmatched: 3. CDR3: CASSQEHRGYEKLFF. The CDR3 coding sequence is TGCGCCAGCAGCCAAGAACACAGGGGGTATGAAAAACTGTTTTTT.

The genes are TRBV5-1 and TRBJ1-2; the match to TRBD1 covers 9 bases. V lost 4 bases and J lost 7; bases outside the gene matches: 8. The CDR3 has 14 residues. Germline CDR1 reads SGHRS; CDR2 reads YFSETQ. CDR3 residues: CASSLGQGSIGYTF. CDR3 nucleotides: TGCGCCAGCAGCCTGGGACAGGGCTCGATTGGCTACACCTTC.

A remark on this clone: One junction end disagrees with the germline gene, perhaps due to a read error. The V gene is TRBV28, the J gene TRBJ2-7; maybe TRBD2 (6 bases). Germline values: CDR1 MDHEN, CDR2 SYDVKM. There are 12 residues in the CDR3. The CDR3 reads CASSLREYAQYF. CDR3 in DNA: TGTGCCAGCAGTTTACGGGAGTACGCGCAGTACTTC. The full variable domain, completed using reference TRBV28 and TRBJ2-7, is DVKVTQSSRYLVKRTGEKVFLECVQDMDHENMFWYRQDPGLGLRLIYFSYDVKMKEKGDIPEGYSVSREKKERFSLILESASTNQTSMYLCASSLREYAQYFGPGTRLTVT.

The genes are TRBV4-3 and TRBJ2-5; D may match TRBD1 or TRBD2 (6 bases each). Germline V gene lookup returns CDR1 LGHNA and CDR2 YSLEER. The CDR3 sequence is 15 residues long. Trimming cost V 0 bases and J 5 bases, with 13 bases left between them. The CDR3 bases are TGCGCCAGCAGCCAAGATTTAGGGGGGCCGGAGACCCAGTACTTC. Protein sequence: CASSQDLGGPETQYF.

This clone was seen more than once but under ten times. The chain joins TRBV4-3 to TRBJ1-2; possibly TRBD1 for D (5 bases). The germline gives CDR1 LGHNA, CDR2 YSLEER. V was cut by 3 bases and J by 3 bases, with 11 bases left in between. The CDR3 is 14 residues long. CDR3 coding DNA: TGCGCCAGCAGCCACGGTACGGGGGACTATGGCTACACCTTC. Amino acid sequence: CASSHGTGDYGYTF.